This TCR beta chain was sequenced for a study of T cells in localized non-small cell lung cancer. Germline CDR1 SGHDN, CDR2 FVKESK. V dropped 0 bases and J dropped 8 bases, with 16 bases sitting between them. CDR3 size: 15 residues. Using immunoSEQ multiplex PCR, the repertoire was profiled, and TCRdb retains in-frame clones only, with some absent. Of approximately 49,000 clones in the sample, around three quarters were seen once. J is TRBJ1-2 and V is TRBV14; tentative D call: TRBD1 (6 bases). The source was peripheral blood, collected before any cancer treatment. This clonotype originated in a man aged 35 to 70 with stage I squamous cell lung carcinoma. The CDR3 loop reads CASSQDLRQAGGYTF. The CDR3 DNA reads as TGTGCCAGCAGCCAAGATTTAAGACAGGCGGGCGGCTACACCTTC. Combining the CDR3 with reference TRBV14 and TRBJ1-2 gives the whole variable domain EAGVTQFPSHSVIEKGQTVTLRCDPISGHDNLYWYRRVMGKEIKFLLHFVKESKQDESGMPNNRFLAERTGGTYSTLKVQPAELEDSGVYFCASSQDLRQAGGYTFGSGTRLTVV.